This T cell receptor beta chain emerged from a study of T cell responses to AZD1222 COVID-19 vaccine. TCRdb's table, derived via immunoSEQ multiplex PCR, lists solely in-frame clones and lacks some. This sample has about 140,000 clones, with around 84% found just once. The V and J ends lost 6 bases and 7 bases respectively, with 9 bases between them. CDR1 and CDR2 from the germline V gene are MNHEY and SVGAGI. The length of the CDR3 is 11 residues. The sequencing used peripheral blood, collected 28 days after the second AZD1222 dose. This TCR came from an adult who received the AZD1222 COVID-19 vaccine. The V and J genes are TRBV6-5 and TRBJ1-2, with D unresolved. The CDR3 reads CASSSGPGYTF. The DNA for the CDR3 is TGTGCCAGCAGCTCTGGGCCTGGCTACACCTTC.